Listed here are 20 T cell receptor beta chains from one sample, sequenced in a study of blood T cells in healthy people across ages. Then a second PCR, running about 6 to 11 cycles, was carried out with a sample-barcoded 5' primer and a J-beta primer mix. TCRdb independently ran MiXCR on the 5' RACE reads; one entry per CDR3 protein. Altogether a few hundred thousand distinct CDR3 sequences are present, approximately 30% being singletons, with the ten largest covering approximately 18%. Sequencing was performed on blood. The receptors here all came from a woman aged 70-85 years in good health.

Only a few counts were recorded for this clonotype. The V gene is TRBV24-1, the J gene TRBJ2-3; 10 nucleotides agree with TRBD2. Germline V gene sequence: CDR1 KGHDR, CDR2 SFDVKD. This CDR3 is built from 17 residues. With 2 bases clipped from V and 1 base from J, the junction kept 5 bases outside the gene matches. The CDR3: CATSDSLAGVGTDTQYF. CDR3 nucleotide sequence: TGTGCCACCAGTGATTCCCTAGCGGGGGTTGGCACAGATACGCAGTATTTT.

The chain joins TRBV7-9 to TRBJ1-4; 10 nucleotides line up with TRBD1. The CDR3 length is 16 residues. V shed 1 base and J 7 bases; nucleotides not matched to a gene: 6. Germline V gives CDR1 SEHNR, CDR2 FQNEAQ (reference sequence). CDR3 residues: CASSLDPGQGTEKLFF. The CDR3 DNA is TGTGCCAGCAGCTTAGACCCGGGACAGGGGACTGAAAAACTGTTTTTT.

This chain connects TRBV9 to TRBJ2-3; D unclear. Trimming cost V 0 bases and J 1 base, with 9 bases left between them. Germline V lookup: CDR1 SGDLS, CDR2 YYNGEE. This CDR3 has 15 residues. DNA of the CDR3: TGTGCCAGCAGCGTAGATTTCTTTGGCACAGATACGCAGTATTTT. Translated: CASSVDFFGTDTQYF.

The table lists this clonotype with a few counts. The rearrangement joins TRBV7-2 to TRBJ1-1; D not resolved. The germline V and J ends were trimmed by 6 bases and 1 base, with 6 bases remaining between them. Germline CDR1 is SGHTA and CDR2 is FQGNSA. CDR3 length: 12 amino acids. The DNA of the CDR3 is TGTGCCAGCAGTATGGGGAACACTGAAGCTTTCTTT. It specifies CASSMGNTEAFF.

V usage is TRBV7-9 and J usage is TRBJ2-4; D is possibly TRBD1 or TRBD2 (6 bases each). Trimming cost V 5 bases and J 6 bases, with 17 bases left between them. CDR3 length: 15 amino acids. Germline V lookup: CDR1 SEHNR, CDR2 FQNEAQ (reference sequence). This CDR3 is CASSPRGVRSNIQYF. The CDR3 bases are TGTGCCAGCAGCCCTAGGGGGGTCAGATCAAACATTCAGTACTTC.

V gene TRBV20-1 combines with J gene TRBJ1-2; no firm D call. The CDR3 covers 16 residues. The germline V and J ends were trimmed by 3 bases and 4 bases, with 21 bases remaining between them. Germline CDR1 reads DFQATT; CDR2 reads SNEGSKA (reference sequence). CDR3 sequence: CSARILSQAPLYGYTF. The DNA for the CDR3 is TGCAGTGCTAGGATCCTCTCGCAGGCGCCCCTCTATGGCTACACCTTC.

This clonotype was counted at least ten times. In nucleotides, the CDR3 is TGCGCCAGCAGCCCGGGTGGGGCAGTCAAAGAGACCCAGTACTTC. This translates into CASSPGGAVKETQYF. The rearrangement joins TRBV5-1 to TRBJ2-5, with a possible D match to TRBD1 (5 bases). Germline V gene data show CDR1 as SGHRS and CDR2 as YFSETQ. The CDR3 totals 15 residues. V was clipped by 4 bases and J by 3 bases, with 16 bases between them.

The chain combines TRBV7-9 with TRBJ2-1; maybe TRBD2 (6 bases). Germline values: CDR1 SEHNR, CDR2 FQNEAQ (reference sequence). This CDR3 is built from 15 residues. V lost 10 bases to trimming and J lost 6 bases, with 22 bases between them. CDR3 in amino acids: CANSPRDFLSNEQFF. DNA of the CDR3: TGTGCCAACTCCCCCCGGGACTTTCTCAGCAATGAGCAGTTCTTC.

This clonotype was recorded a few times. The gene calls are TRBV19 and TRBJ2-5; TRBD2 agrees at 9 bases. J lost 1 base, V lost 3 bases, and 3 bases had no gene match. This CDR3 region has 15 residues. Germline lookup yields CDR1 LNHDA and CDR2 SQIVND (reference sequence). CDR3 nucleotide sequence: TGTGCCAGTAGTATTTGGCGGGGGGGCCAAGAGACCCAGTACTTC. It encodes CASSIWRGGQETQYF.

The chain uses TRBV19 and TRBJ2-7; 8 bases line up with TRBD2. The J call may be wrong; the DNA end is better matched by TRBJ2-5. Per germline, CDR1 LNHDA and CDR2 SQIVND (reference sequence). The length of the CDR3 is 14 residues. The chain's CDR3 is CASRTGGHQETQYF. Here the CDR3 DNA reads TGTGCCAGTAGGACGGGGGGGCATCAAGAGACCCAGTACTTC.

The genes are TRBV7-2 and TRBJ1-4; possibly TRBD1 for D (6 bases). The CDR3 is 16 amino acids. Trimming removed 5 bases at V and 3 bases at J, with 16 bases between. The germline V gene encodes CDR1 SGHTA and CDR2 FQGNSA. CDR3 DNA sequence: TGTGCCAGCAGCCTCCTCTCCGGGGGCGCTAATGAAAAACTGTTTTTT. Translated: CASSLLSGGANEKLFF.

The J gene is TRBJ2-3, the V gene TRBV4-3, with 9 positions matching TRBD2. V lost 1 base, J lost 0 bases, and 11 bases stayed unmatched. CDR3 length: 19 residues. Germline assignment: CDR1 LGHNA and CDR2 YSLEER. CDR3 nucleotides: TGCGCCAGCAGCCAAGTGGCGGGGGGGGACTTGACTAGCACAGATACGCAGTATTTT. It codes for CASSQVAGGDLTSTDTQYF.

This clonotype was seen only a few times. The chain recombines TRBV5-5 with TRBJ1-1; tentatively, D is TRBD1 (6 bases). The CDR3 length is 13 residues. Looked up from germline, CDR1 is SGHKS and CDR2 is YYEKEE (reference sequence). V was clipped by 2 bases and J by 8 bases, with 13 bases between them. The CDR3, as DNA: TGTGCCAGCAGCTTCCTGACAGGTGGGGAAGCTTTCTTT. Residues: CASSFLTGGEAFF.

This clonotype was detected a few times. The chain uses TRBV5-8 and TRBJ1-2; the D is unclear. Trimming cost V 3 bases and J 7 bases, with 19 bases left between them. Per the germline V gene, CDR1 is SGHTS and CDR2 is YDEGEE. This CDR3 contains 15 residues. This chain's CDR3 is CASSSIRTVFGGYTF. The CDR3 nucleotides read TGTGCCAGCAGCTCGATACGGACTGTATTTGGTGGCTACACCTTC.

CDR3 sequence: CASSPYRGSTNYGYTF. The CDR3 bases are TGTGCCAGCAGCCCTTACAGGGGTAGCACTAACTATGGCTACACCTTC. The chain couples TRBV12-3 or TRBV12-4 to TRBJ1-2; 7 nucleotides agree with TRBD1. V shed 6 bases, J shed 0 bases, and the junction held 10 bases outside the gene matches. CDR3 length equals 16 residues.

This clonotype was observed a single time. This rearrangement joins TRBV20-1 to TRBJ1-1; tentatively, D is TRBD1 (5 bases). Trimming cost V 7 bases and J 1 base, with 13 bases left between them. Germline assignment: CDR1 DFQATT and CDR2 SNEGSKA (reference sequence). The CDR3 has 13 residues. CDR3 sequence reads: CSGVRDENTEAFF. The CDR3 DNA reads TGCAGTGGGGTCAGGGATGAGAACACTGAAGCTTTCTTT.

CDR3 sequence reads: CASGFSGGQPQHF. The CDR3 nucleotides are TGTGCTAGTGGTTTTTCAGGGGGACAGCCCCAGCATTTT. This sequence joins TRBV12-5 and TRBJ1-5; TRBD1 aligns across 7 bases. V lost 3 bases to trimming and J lost 7 bases; unmatched junction nucleotides: 3. The CDR3 contains 13 residues. CDR1 LGHNT and CDR2 FRNRAP come from the germline V gene.

This clonotype was counted only a few times. V is TRBV2 and J is TRBJ2-5, with D hard to call. The assigned J gene may be wrong: the sequence end matches TRBJ2-1 better. CDR1 is SNHLY, CDR2 FYNNEI, per germline. The CDR3 runs to 13 residues. The DNA of the CDR3 is TGTGCCAGCACAAAACGGGCCCCGGGTGAGCAGTTCTTC. This codes for CASTKRAPGEQFF.

The V and J genes are TRBV20-1 and TRBJ1-2, with unresolved D. Germline V CDR1 and CDR2: DFQATT, SNEGSKA (reference sequence). V shed 6 bases and J shed 3 bases, with 11 bases lying between them. CDR3 length: 12 residues. Here the CDR3 DNA reads TGCAGTGCACCTGCAGGTCACTATGGCTACACCTTC. This encodes CSAPAGHYGYTF.

This clonotype was observed a few times. The V and J genes are TRBV7-9 and TRBJ1-6; D possibly corresponds to TRBD1 (5 bases). From germline, CDR1 is SEHNR and CDR2 FQNEAQ (reference sequence). The V end lost 3 bases, the J end lost 6 bases, and 9 bases lay between the germline ends. This CDR3 has 14 amino acids. DNA for the CDR3: TGTGCCAGCAGCTTCTCCGGGGGTAATTCACCCCTCCACTTT. It is translated as CASSFSGGNSPLHF.